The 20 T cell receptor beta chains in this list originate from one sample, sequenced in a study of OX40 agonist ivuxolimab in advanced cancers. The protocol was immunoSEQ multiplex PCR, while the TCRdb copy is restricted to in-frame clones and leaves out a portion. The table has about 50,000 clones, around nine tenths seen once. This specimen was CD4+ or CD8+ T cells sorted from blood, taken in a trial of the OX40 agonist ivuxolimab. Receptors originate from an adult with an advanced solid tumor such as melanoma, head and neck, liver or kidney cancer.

The CDR3 nucleotides are TGTGCCAGCAGCTTAGCCGACAGGACTGAAGCTTTCTTT. It yields the protein CASSLADRTEAFF. The chain combines TRBV7-6 with TRBJ1-1; D perhaps matches TRBD1 (6 bases). Trimming removed 0 bases at V and 5 bases at J, with 7 bases between. Germline lookup yields CDR1 SGHVS and CDR2 FNYEAQ. The CDR3 has 13 residues.

CDR3 in DNA: TGCGCCAGCAGTGAGTCTAGTAATCGGGGGTCAACTGGGGCCAACGTCCTGACTTTC. It encodes CASSESSNRGSTGANVLTF. V gene TRBV10-1 combines with J gene TRBJ2-6; D perhaps matches TRBD2 (6 bases). This CDR3 has 19 residues. V lost 0 bases, J lost 2 bases, and 17 bases lay in between. The germline CDR1 and CDR2 sequences are WNHNN and SYGVQD (reference sequence).

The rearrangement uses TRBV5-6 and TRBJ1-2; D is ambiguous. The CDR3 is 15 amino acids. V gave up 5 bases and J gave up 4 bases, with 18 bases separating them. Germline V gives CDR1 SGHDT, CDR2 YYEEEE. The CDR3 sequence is CASRLSGPAGYGYTF. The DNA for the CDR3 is TGTGCCAGCAGGCTCTCGGGCCCGGCGGGCTATGGCTACACCTTC. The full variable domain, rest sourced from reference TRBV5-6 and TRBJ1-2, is DAGVTQSPTHLIKTRGQQVTLRCSPKSGHDTVSWYQQALGQGPQFIFQYYEEEERQRGNFPDRFSGHQFPNYSSELNVNALLLGDSALYLCASRLSGPAGYGYTFGSGTRLTVV.

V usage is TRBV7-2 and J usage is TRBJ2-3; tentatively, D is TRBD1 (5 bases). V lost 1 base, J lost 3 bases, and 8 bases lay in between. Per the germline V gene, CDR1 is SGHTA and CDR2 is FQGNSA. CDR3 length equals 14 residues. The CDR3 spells CASSLEGATDTQYF. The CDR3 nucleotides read TGTGCCAGCAGCTTAGAAGGGGCGACAGATACGCAGTATTTT.

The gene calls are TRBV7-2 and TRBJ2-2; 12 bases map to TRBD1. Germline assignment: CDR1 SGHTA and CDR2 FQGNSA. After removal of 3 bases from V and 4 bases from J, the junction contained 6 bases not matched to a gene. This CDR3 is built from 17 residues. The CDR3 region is CASSFLGQGAITGELFF. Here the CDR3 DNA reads TGTGCCAGCAGCTTCCTGGGACAGGGGGCAATCACCGGGGAGCTGTTTTTT.

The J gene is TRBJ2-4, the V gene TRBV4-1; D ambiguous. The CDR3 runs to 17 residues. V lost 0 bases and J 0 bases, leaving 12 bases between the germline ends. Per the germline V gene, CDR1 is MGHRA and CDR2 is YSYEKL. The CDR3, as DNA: TGCGCCAGCAGCCAAGAGTCGTCCTACCTAGCCAAAAACATTCAGTACTTC. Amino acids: CASSQESSYLAKNIQYF.

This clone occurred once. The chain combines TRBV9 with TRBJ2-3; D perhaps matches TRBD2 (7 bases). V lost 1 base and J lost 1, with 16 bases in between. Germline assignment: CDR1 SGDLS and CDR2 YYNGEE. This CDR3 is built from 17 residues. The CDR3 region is CASSVYVGGAGTDTQYF. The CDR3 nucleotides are TGTGCCAGCAGCGTATACGTGGGGGGGGCCGGCACAGATACGCAGTATTTT.

CDR3 nucleotides: TGTGCCAGCAGTTTAATACAGGGAGGCAATCAGCCCCAGCATTTT. Its protein product is CASSLIQGGNQPQHF. This rearrangement joins TRBV27 to TRBJ1-5; a possible D gene is TRBD1 (6 bases). There are 15 residues in the CDR3. Germline V gene lookup returns CDR1 MNHEY and CDR2 SMNVEV (reference sequence). Trimming removed 2 bases from V and 2 bases from J, with 10 bases in between.

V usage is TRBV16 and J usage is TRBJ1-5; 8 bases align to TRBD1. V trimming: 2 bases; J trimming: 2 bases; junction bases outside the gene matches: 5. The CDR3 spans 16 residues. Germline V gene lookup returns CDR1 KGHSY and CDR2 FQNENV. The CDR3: CASSQTGTGRNQPQHF. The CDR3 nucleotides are TGTGCCAGCAGCCAAACCGGGACAGGCCGCAATCAGCCCCAGCATTTT.

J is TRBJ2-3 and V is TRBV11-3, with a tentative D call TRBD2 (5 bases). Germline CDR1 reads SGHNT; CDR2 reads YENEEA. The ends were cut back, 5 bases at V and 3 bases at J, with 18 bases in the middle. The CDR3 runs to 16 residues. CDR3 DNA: TGTGCCAGCAGCCACCGCGCGGTCCGGGAAACAGATACGCAGTATTTT. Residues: CASSHRAVRETDTQYF.

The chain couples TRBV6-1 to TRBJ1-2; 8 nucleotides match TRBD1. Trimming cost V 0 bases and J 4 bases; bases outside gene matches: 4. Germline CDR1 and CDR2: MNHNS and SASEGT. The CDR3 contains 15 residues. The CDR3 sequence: CASSEAGQGTYGYTF. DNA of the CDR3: TGTGCCAGCAGTGAAGCCGGACAGGGTACCTATGGCTACACCTTC.

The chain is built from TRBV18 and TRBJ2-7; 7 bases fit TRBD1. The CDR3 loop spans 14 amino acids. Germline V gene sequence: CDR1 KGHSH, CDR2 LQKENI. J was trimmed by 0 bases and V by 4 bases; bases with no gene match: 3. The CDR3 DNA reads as TGTGCCAGCTCACAGACAGGGAACTCCTACGAGCAGTACTTC. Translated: CASSQTGNSYEQYF.

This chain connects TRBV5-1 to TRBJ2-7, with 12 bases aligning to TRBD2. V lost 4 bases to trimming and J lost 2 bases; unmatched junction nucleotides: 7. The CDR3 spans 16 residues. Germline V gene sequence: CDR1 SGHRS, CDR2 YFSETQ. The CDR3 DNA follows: TGCGCCAGCAGCCTGCCAGGACTAGCGGGAACCTACGAGCAGTACTTC. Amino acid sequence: CASSLPGLAGTYEQYF.

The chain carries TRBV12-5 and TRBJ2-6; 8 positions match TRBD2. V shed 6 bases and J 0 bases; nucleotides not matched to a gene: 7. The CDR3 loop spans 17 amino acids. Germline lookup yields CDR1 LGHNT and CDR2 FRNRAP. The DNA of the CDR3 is TGTGCTAGTGGCCCCGGGAGGGCCTTCTCTGGGGCCAACGTCCTGACTTTC. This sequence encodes CASGPGRAFSGANVLTF.

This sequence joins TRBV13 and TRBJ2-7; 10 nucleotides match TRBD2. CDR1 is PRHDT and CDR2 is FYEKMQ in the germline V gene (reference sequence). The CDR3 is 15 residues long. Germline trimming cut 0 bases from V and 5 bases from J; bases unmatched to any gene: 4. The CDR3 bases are TGTGCCAGCAGCTTAGGTCGAGCGGGGGGGAACGAGCAGTACTTC. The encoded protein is CASSLGRAGGNEQYF.

The CDR3 spells CASSLEAGGPITGELFF. CDR3 sequence (DNA): TGTGCCAGCAGCTTAGAAGCGGGAGGGCCTATCACCGGGGAGCTGTTTTTT. The chain recombines TRBV7-6 with TRBJ2-2; 10 nucleotides agree with TRBD2. Germline values: CDR1 SGHVS, CDR2 FNYEAQ. The CDR3 totals 17 residues. V lost 1 base to trimming and J lost 4 bases; unmatched junction nucleotides: 6.

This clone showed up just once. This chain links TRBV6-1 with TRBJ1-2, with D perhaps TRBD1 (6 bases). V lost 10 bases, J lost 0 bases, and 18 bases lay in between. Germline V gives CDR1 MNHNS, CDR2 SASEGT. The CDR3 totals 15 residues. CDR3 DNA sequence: TGTGCCACCGACAGGAGACAGACTTCTAACTATGGCTACACCTTC. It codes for CATDRRQTSNYGYTF.

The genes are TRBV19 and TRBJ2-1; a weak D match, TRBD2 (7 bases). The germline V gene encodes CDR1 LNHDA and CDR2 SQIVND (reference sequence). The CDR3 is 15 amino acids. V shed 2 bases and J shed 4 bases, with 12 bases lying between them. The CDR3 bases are TGTGCCAGTAGTATAATGGGGGGGGCTTACAATGAGCAGTTCTTC. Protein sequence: CASSIMGGAYNEQFF.

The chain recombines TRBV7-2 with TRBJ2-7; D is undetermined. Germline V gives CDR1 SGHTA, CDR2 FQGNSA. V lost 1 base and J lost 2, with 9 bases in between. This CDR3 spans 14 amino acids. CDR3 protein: CASSLGLGTYEQYF. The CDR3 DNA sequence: TGTGCCAGCAGCTTAGGGCTTGGGACCTACGAGCAGTACTTC.

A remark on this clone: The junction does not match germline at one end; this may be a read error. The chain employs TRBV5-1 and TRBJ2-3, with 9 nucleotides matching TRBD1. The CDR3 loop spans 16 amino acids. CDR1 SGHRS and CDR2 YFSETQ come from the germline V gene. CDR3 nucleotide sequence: TGCGCCAGCAGTTTGGATCGGGACAGGGGCACAGATACGCAGTATTTT. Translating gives CASSLDRDRGTDTQYF.